This passage covers 26 T cell receptor beta chains from one sample sequenced in a study of T-cell memory formation after mild COVID-19 (dated by TCRdb to the early 2020s). The method was 5' RACE. Sequencing relied on an Illumina NovaSeq 6000. Clones were called with MiXCR by TCRdb after fastp trimmed the public reads at Q25, and only in-frame beta chains were retained. Rows with a matching CDR3 protein are joined into one entry that keeps the most common DNA and genes. Across this sample there are about 610,000 distinct CDR3 sequences, with 17% seen only once. The ten largest clones take up around 8.1% of the sample. The sequencing sample was made of PBMCs or a T cell subset sorted from them (not recorded which). The receptors stem from an adult woman who had mild COVID-19 (a few samples of this study predate the infection). The sample titles of this study are shuffled in the database, so cell type and time point are left out; the donor was told from shared clones.

This clonotype appeared many times. The genes are TRBV27 and TRBJ2-1, with 7 bases lining up with TRBD1. Germline loops: CDR1 MNHEY, CDR2 SMNVEV (reference sequence). The CDR3 runs to 14 residues. V lost 6 bases, J lost 6 bases, and 8 bases stayed unmatched. The CDR3 loop reads CASRQGRVVNEQFF. DNA of the CDR3: TGTGCCAGCAGACAGGGGAGAGTTGTCAATGAGCAGTTCTTC.

This rearrangement joins TRBV4-2 to TRBJ2-2, with D possibly matching TRBD2 (5 bases). V lost 0 bases to trimming and J lost 11 bases, with 7 bases between them. In germline, CDR1 is LGHNA, CDR2 YNFKEQ. The CDR3 has 12 residues. CDR3 loop: CASSQDRGELFF. In DNA, the CDR3 is TGTGCCAGCAGCCAAGACCGGGGAGAGCTGTTTTTT.

This clonotype was counted a few times. The chain has TRBV7-9 and TRBJ2-5, with D perhaps TRBD1 or TRBD2 (5 bases each). V was pared by 6 bases and J by 6 bases, with 14 bases between. The germline V gene encodes CDR1 SEHNR and CDR2 FQNEAQ (reference sequence). The CDR3 runs 13 residues. The CDR3 DNA sequence: TGTGCCAGCAGATACGACAGCGGCCAGACCCAGTACTTC. This codes for CASRYDSGQTQYF.

This clonotype was counted only a few times. The chain has TRBV4-1 and TRBJ1-2; D unclear. CDR1 MGHRA and CDR2 YSYEKL come from the germline V gene. The germline V and J ends were trimmed by 0 bases and 1 base, with 6 bases remaining between them. The CDR3 length is 14 residues. The DNA for the CDR3 is TGCGCCAGCAGCCAAGAGGAATTTAACTATGGCTACACCTTC. Translating gives CASSQEEFNYGYTF.

This clonotype occurred a few times. The V gene is TRBV24-1, the J gene TRBJ2-1; 8 bases fit TRBD2. CDR3 length: 16 amino acids. The junction had 11 bases not matched to a gene; V was cut back by 9 bases and J by 2 bases. CDR1 KGHDR and CDR2 SFDVKD come from the germline V gene. The CDR3: CATSRGGTTPYNEQFF. CDR3 DNA: TGTGCCACCTCCCGGGGGGGGACGACTCCCTACAATGAGCAGTTCTTC.

In this sample, this clonotype turned up a few times. The genes are TRBV12-3 or TRBV12-4 and TRBJ1-1; D call uncertain. Deletions cut 8 bases from V and 3 bases from J, with 10 bases between. This CDR3 region has 12 residues. The CDR3 DNA sequence: TGTGCCAGCTCTCGAGGGCACACTGAAGCTTTCTTT. Protein sequence: CASSRGHTEAFF.

This clonotype was recorded a few times. CDR3 region: CASSHRKTGGGTEAFF. In DNA, the CDR3 is TGTGCCAGCAGCCATAGAAAAACAGGGGGCGGCACTGAAGCTTTCTTT. This chain connects TRBV4-2 to TRBJ1-1; 9 bases fit TRBD1. V was pared by 3 bases and J by 4 bases, with 9 bases of the junction left unmatched. CDR1 is LGHNA, CDR2 YNFKEQ, per germline. This CDR3 contains 16 residues.

This clonotype came up a few times. The V call is TRBV3-1, the J call TRBJ2-7; D is ambiguous. Germline V gene lookup returns CDR1 LGHDT and CDR2 YNNKEL (reference sequence). Trimming stripped 1 base from V and 3 bases from J, with 16 bases between. This CDR3 is 16 amino acids long. In nucleotides, the CDR3 is TGTGCCAGCAGCCAAGGTCTCCGGGCGGCTAACTACGAGCAGTACTTC. This gives the protein CASSQGLRAANYEQYF.

The chain uses TRBV20-1 and TRBJ2-3, with 10 nucleotides matching TRBD2. This CDR3 has 18 amino acids. After removal of 2 bases from V and 0 bases from J, the junction contained 11 bases not matched to a gene. Germline CDR1 and CDR2: DFQATT and SNEGSKA (reference sequence). The CDR3 protein is CSARTLAGDLISTDTQYF. The CDR3 nucleotides are TGCAGTGCTAGAACCCTAGCGGGGGATCTCATTAGCACAGATACGCAGTATTTT.

This clonotype has more than one count but fewer than ten. The chain joins TRBV9 to TRBJ2-1; TRBD2 matches 9 bases. With 2 bases clipped from V and 1 base from J, the junction kept 13 bases outside the gene matches. The CDR3 consists of 19 residues. The germline gives CDR1 SGDLS, CDR2 YYNGEE. The CDR3 bases are TGTGCCAGCAGCGTTTCTCAAGTAGCGGGGGAACGGTCCTACAATGAGCAGTTCTTC. Its protein is CASSVSQVAGERSYNEQFF.

The V call is TRBV6-1, the J call TRBJ2-5; D perhaps matches TRBD1 (6 bases). Trimming removed 7 bases from V and 3 bases from J, with 15 bases in between. The CDR3 runs 14 residues. The germline gives CDR1 MNHNS, CDR2 SASEGT. The CDR3 is CASIKSRGEETQYF. CDR3 sequence (DNA): TGTGCCAGCATAAAAAGCAGGGGCGAAGAGACCCAGTACTTC.

This clonotype has more than one count but fewer than ten. The chain recombines TRBV12-3 or TRBV12-4 with TRBJ2-1; no reliable D call. The V and J ends lost 5 bases and 8 bases respectively, with 7 bases between them. CDR3 length: 11 residues. The CDR3 bases are TGTGCCAGCAGTCCCAATTATGAGCAGTTCTTC. Protein sequence: CASSPNYEQFF.

This clonotype was picked up a small number of times. The DNA of the CDR3 is TGTGCCAGCGGGGGCCGGGACACATCCACCGGGGAGCTGTTTTTT. This translates into CASGGRDTSTGELFF. V is TRBV5-4 and J is TRBJ2-2, with a possible D match to TRBD1 (6 bases). Germline V gene lookup returns CDR1 SGHNT and CDR2 YYREEE (reference sequence). Trimming removed 7 bases from V and 4 bases from J, with 17 bases in between. This CDR3 is 15 amino acids long.

The chain links TRBV5-1 to TRBJ2-1, with D hard to call. CDR3 length: 13 residues. Deletions cut 2 bases from V and 6 bases from J, with 9 bases between. Germline V lookup: CDR1 SGHRS, CDR2 YFSETQ. The CDR3 DNA follows: TGCGCCAGCAGCTTTACCCGGGCCAATGAGCAGTTCTTC. Amino acids: CASSFTRANEQFF.

This clonotype was recorded a few times. V is TRBV7-2 and J is TRBJ2-7, with a possible D match to TRBD1 (7 bases). CDR1 is SGHTA, CDR2 FQGNSA, per germline. The CDR3 extends over 13 amino acids. Trimming took off 5 bases at V and 5 bases at J, with 13 bases between the two ends. CDR3 coding DNA: TGTGCCAGCAGCGAACAGGGGAGGAACGAGCAGTACTTC. Its translation is CASSEQGRNEQYF.

This clonotype came up a few times. V gene TRBV5-1 combines with J gene TRBJ2-1; the match to TRBD2 covers 12 bases. Germline CDR1 SGHRS, CDR2 YFSETQ. V lost 7 bases, J lost 6 bases, and 8 bases stayed unmatched. The CDR3 is made up of 15 amino acids. CDR3 in amino acids: CASGPTSGSPNEQFF. CDR3 nucleotide sequence: TGCGCCAGCGGACCGACTAGCGGGAGTCCCAATGAGCAGTTCTTC.

The table lists this clonotype with a few counts. V gene TRBV30 combines with J gene TRBJ1-5; TRBD1 is a possible D gene (5 bases). CDR1 and CDR2 from the germline V gene are GTSNPN and SVGIG (reference sequence). V was cut by 4 bases and J by 6 bases, with 13 bases left in between. The CDR3 has 13 amino acids. CDR3 in DNA: TGTGCCTGGAACCACCGGGGCGGTCAGCCCCAGCATTTT. It is translated as CAWNHRGGQPQHF.

This clonotype was counted ten times or more. The rearrangement uses TRBV7-2 and TRBJ2-1; weak D call: TRBD2 (6 bases). This CDR3 comprises 16 residues. CDR1 SGHTA and CDR2 FQGNSA come from the germline V gene. V lost 4 bases and J 4 bases, leaving 17 bases between the germline ends. CDR3 sequence: CASSYSGTSEYNEQFF. CDR3 coding DNA: TGTGCCAGCAGCTACTCCGGGACTTCAGAATACAATGAGCAGTTCTTC.

This clonotype has just a few counts. The rearrangement uses TRBV20-1 and TRBJ1-5; TRBD1 agrees at 7 bases. Germline values: CDR1 DFQATT, CDR2 SNEGSKA (reference sequence). This CDR3 is built from 18 residues. The V gene end was trimmed by 0 bases and the J gene end by 0 bases; junction bases not matched to a gene: 11. CDR3 nucleotide sequence: TGCAGTGCTAGAGAACGAGTGGGACAGACCTATAGCAATCAGCCCCAGCATTTT. Translated, it gives CSARERVGQTYSNQPQHF.

This clonotype appeared a few times. The chain uses TRBV27 and TRBJ1-1; D might be TRBD1 (5 bases). V dropped 0 bases and J dropped 3 bases, with 8 bases sitting between them. Germline CDR1 reads MNHEY; CDR2 reads SMNVEV (reference sequence). This CDR3 has 14 residues. As DNA, the CDR3 is TGTGCCAGCAGTTTATCGTGGGGCTACACTGAAGCTTTCTTT. It encodes CASSLSWGYTEAFF.

This clonotype was observed a few times. The genes are TRBV11-1 and TRBJ2-2, with 7 bases lining up with TRBD2. V trimming: 1 base; J trimming: 5 bases; junction bases outside the gene matches: 4. Germline CDR1 is SGHAT and CDR2 is FQDESV (reference sequence). The CDR3 is made up of 15 amino acids. CDR3 region: CASSLEGRVTGELFF. The CDR3, as DNA: TGTGCCAGCAGCTTAGAAGGGAGGGTAACCGGGGAGCTGTTTTTT.

This clonotype was found a few times. The J gene is TRBJ1-2, the V gene TRBV7-9; possibly TRBD1 for D (6 bases). From germline, CDR1 is SEHNR and CDR2 FQNEAQ (reference sequence). This CDR3 spans 15 amino acids. The ends were cut back, 5 bases at V and 2 bases at J, with 15 bases in the middle. CDR3 region: CASSNPRGANYGYTF. The CDR3 bases are TGTGCCAGCAGCAATCCCAGGGGAGCAAACTATGGCTACACCTTC.

The table lists this clonotype with a few counts. The CDR3 DNA reads as TGTGCCAGCGACTCGGGACATAAATACACAGATACGCAGTATTTT. Residues: CASDSGHKYTDTQYF. This sequence joins TRBV6-2 or TRBV6-3 and TRBJ2-3; D possibly corresponds to TRBD1 (6 bases). V shed 8 bases and J shed 2 bases, with 17 bases lying between them. Germline V gives CDR1 MNHEY, CDR2 SVGEGT. The CDR3 loop spans 15 amino acids.

This clonotype has more than one count but fewer than ten. The chain couples TRBV10-3 to TRBJ2-4; D not resolved. The germline V gene has CDR1 ENHRY and CDR2 SYGVKD. The length of the CDR3 is 12 residues. The V end lost 0 bases, the J end lost 5 bases, and 2 bases lay between the germline ends. The CDR3 reads CAISESENIQYF. The CDR3 DNA sequence: TGTGCCATCAGTGAGTCCGAAAACATTCAGTACTTC.

This clonotype has only a few counts. The V call is TRBV6-5, the J call TRBJ2-1, with TRBD2 identical over 12 bases. Per germline, CDR1 MNHEY and CDR2 SVGAGI. The CDR3 length is 17 residues. J lost 9 bases, V lost 2 bases, and 11 bases had no gene match. This CDR3 reads CASSYDRLAGVFGEQFF. In nucleotides, the CDR3 is TGTGCCAGCAGTTACGACCGACTAGCGGGAGTATTTGGTGAGCAGTTCTTC.

This clonotype was observed many times. The chain recombines TRBV20-1 with TRBJ2-1; 9 bases map to TRBD1. Trimming took 3 bases from V and 10 from J; bases not matched to a gene: 7. From germline, CDR1 is DFQATT and CDR2 SNEGSKA (reference sequence). The CDR3 contains 13 residues. The CDR3 loop reads CSARADRGSEQFF. For the CDR3, the DNA is TGCAGTGCTAGGGCGGACAGGGGAAGCGAGCAGTTCTTC.